Each of the 18 T cell receptor beta chains below was sequenced from the same sample in a study of T cells in narcolepsy (dated by TCRdb to the late 2010s). The library was prepared using the immunoSEQ multiplex PCR assay. What TCRdb holds here is the immuneACCESS table cut down to in-frame rearrangements. Part of the clones is not present; checked against another copy, under half of the missing clones reflect an unresolved V gene, and the others are unexplained. Present in this sample are under 40,000 clones, roughly 80% of which were seen just once. Of the sample, 1.3% is held by the ten largest clones. Sequencing was done on a sample of CD45RA- memory CD4+ T cells from PBMCs. Taken with the paper, the label for cell subset or site translates to: memory T cells sorted ex vivo from peripheral blood. These TCRs come from a human donor with narcolepsy.

This chain uses TRBV6-1 with TRBJ2-7, with D unresolved. The CDR3 spans 15 residues. Trimming shortened V by 1 base and J by 7 bases, and 17 bases separated the two germline ends. CDR1 and CDR2 (germline): MNHNS, SASEGT. The CDR3 nucleotides read TGTGCCAGCAGTGAAGGTGGGATCCGAGGTCGGGAGCAGTACTTC. Encoded protein: CASSEGGIRGREQYF.

J is TRBJ1-5 and V is TRBV15, with TRBD1 matching over 7 bases. Germline lookup yields CDR1 LNHNV and CDR2 YYDKDF (reference sequence). This CDR3 contains 14 residues. The J segment lost 5 bases and the V segment lost 9 bases, leaving 10 bases of the junction unmatched. CDR3: CATKPGGRDQPQHF. DNA of the CDR3: TGTGCCACAAAACCAGGGGGTAGGGATCAGCCCCAGCATTTT.

The V call is TRBV29-1, the J call TRBJ1-2; perhaps TRBD1 as D (6 bases). The CDR3 runs 13 residues. CDR1 and CDR2 (germline): SQVTM, ANQGSEA. Between the trimmed V and J ends, which lost 4 bases and 8 bases, there was a span of 17 bases. This chain's CDR3 is CSVAQAGASGYTF. The CDR3 DNA reads as TGCAGCGTTGCTCAGGCAGGGGCCAGCGGCTACACCTTC.

This clone was picked up a small number of times. The rearrangement joins TRBV5-8 to TRBJ2-7; TRBD1 matches 9 bases. Germline V CDR1 and CDR2: SGHTS, YDEGEE. The CDR3 spans 13 residues. Trimming took 4 bases from V and 9 from J; bases not matched to a gene: 8. CDR3 DNA sequence: TGTGCCAGCAGCCAGGACAGGGGCGGCGCGCAGTACGTC. Its protein product is CASSQDRGGAQYV.

This clone was recorded once. As DNA, the CDR3 is TGCAGTGCCCAGGGTTACTATGGCTACACCTTC. Its translation: CSAQGYYGYTF. This chain connects TRBV20-1 to TRBJ1-2; D possibly corresponds to TRBD1 (5 bases). The length of the CDR3 is 11 residues. The V end lost 6 bases, the J end lost 3 bases, and 8 bases lay between the germline ends. Germline V gene sequence: CDR1 DFQATT, CDR2 SNEGSKA (reference sequence).

The chain has TRBV2 and TRBJ1-5; a possible D gene is TRBD1 (6 bases). Germline CDR1 reads SNHLY; CDR2 reads FYNNEI. Trimming removed 2 bases from V and 0 bases from J, with 8 bases in between. The length of the CDR3 is 15 residues. Here the CDR3 DNA reads TGTGCCAGCAGTGAACCGGGGGCTAGCAATCAGCCCCAGCATTTT. This gives the protein CASSEPGASNQPQHF.

For this clone: This sample includes further DNA sequences coding for the same CDR3. The V and J genes are TRBV21-1 and TRBJ2-7; the D call TRBD2 from the table was never checked on the DNA. TRBV21-1 constitutes a pseudogene. The CDR3 length is 15 residues. CDR3 region: CASTNGTSGGPKPYF. The CDR3 nucleotides read TGTGCCAGCACCAACGGGACTAGCGGGGGCCCTAAACCGTACTTC.

The V and J genes are TRBV19 and TRBJ1-4; 11 nucleotides agree with TRBD1. The germline V gene has CDR1 LNHDA and CDR2 SQIVND (reference sequence). The CDR3 totals 17 residues. The junction had 8 bases not matched to a gene; V was cut back by 6 bases and J by 2 bases. The CDR3 region is CASRRTGGASTNEKLFF. The CDR3 DNA reads as TGTGCCAGTAGGAGGACAGGGGGCGCGTCGACTAATGAAAAACTGTTTTTT.

The V call is TRBV5-1, the J call TRBJ1-1, with 7 bases lining up with TRBD1. V gave up 4 bases and J gave up 5 bases; unmatched junction bases: 8. The CDR3 has 14 amino acids. The germline CDR1 and CDR2 sequences are SGHRS and YFSETQ. The CDR3 sequence is CASSANQQGTEAFF. The CDR3 bases are TGCGCCAGCAGCGCAAATCAACAGGGGACTGAAGCTTTCTTT.

This clone was recorded once. CDR3 protein: CASDISTNGELFF. CDR3 in DNA: TGTGCCAGCGACATATCCACTAACGGGGAGCTGTTTTTT. The rearrangement joins TRBV2 to TRBJ2-2; D is undetermined. Per the germline V gene, CDR1 is SNHLY and CDR2 is FYNNEI. The CDR3 is made up of 13 amino acids. The ends were cut back, 8 bases at V and 7 bases at J, with 14 bases in the middle.

The rearrangement uses TRBV10-1 and TRBJ2-3; D may be TRBD2 (6 bases). CDR3 length: 17 residues. The germline V gene has CDR1 WNHNN and CDR2 SYGVQD (reference sequence). V dropped 3 bases and J dropped 6 bases, with 22 bases sitting between them. The CDR3 reads CASSDSSRGGRQDTQYF. For the CDR3, the DNA is TGCGCCAGCAGTGATTCATCGCGGGGTGGGAGACAGGATACGCAGTATTTT.

The genes are TRBV6-6 and TRBJ1-1; D is undetermined. Trimming pared 6 bases from V and 4 bases from J, leaving 6 bases between. In germline, CDR1 is MNHNY, CDR2 SVGAGI (reference sequence). This CDR3 has 11 amino acids. The CDR3 bases are TGTGCCAGCAGCCTGGGCACTGAAGCTTTCTTT. The encoded protein is CASSLGTEAFF.

The chain uses TRBV7-9 and TRBJ1-2; 7 bases fit TRBD1. This CDR3 is 13 amino acids long. V was clipped by 6 bases and J by 1 base; unmatched bases: 2. From germline, CDR1 is SEHNR and CDR2 FQNEAQ (reference sequence). DNA of the CDR3: TGTGCCAGCAGTGGGGACAGTAACTATGGCTACACCTTC. Protein product: CASSGDSNYGYTF.

The genes are TRBV30 and TRBJ1-5; unclear D gene. This CDR3 is 13 amino acids long. Germline lookup yields CDR1 GTSNPN and CDR2 SVGIG (reference sequence). The V gene lost 4 bases and the J gene lost 6 bases, with 13 bases spanning the gap. CDR3 sequence (DNA): TGTGCCTGGACTCGGGCAGATTTTCAGCCCCAGCATTTT. Translating gives CAWTRADFQPQHF. Drawing the rest from reference TRBV30 and TRBJ1-5, the complete variable domain is SQTIHQWPATLVQPVGSPLSLECTVEGTSNPNLYWYRQAAGRGLQLLFYSVGIGQISSEVPQNLSASRPQDRQFILSSKKLLLSDSGFYLCAWTRADFQPQHFGDGTRLSIL.

The gene calls are TRBV27 and TRBJ2-5; 9 bases fit TRBD1. With the DNA end fitting TRBJ2-7 better, the J assignment may be wrong. The CDR3 sequence is 17 residues long. From germline, CDR1 is MNHEY and CDR2 SMNVEV (reference sequence). CDR3 sequence: CASSLIVDRGYHYEQYF. The DNA of the CDR3 is TGTGCCAGCAGTTTAATCGTCGACAGGGGGTACCACTACGAGCAGTACTTC.

The gene calls are TRBV29-1 and TRBJ1-1; D remains ambiguous. The V gene's germline CDR1 is SQVTM and CDR2 ANQGSEA. The CDR3 runs to 15 residues. Trimming pared 7 bases from V and 0 bases from J, leaving 18 bases between. The CDR3 loop is CSATGSGGVNTEAFF. The CDR3, as DNA: TGCAGCGCAACGGGCTCCGGCGGAGTGAACACTGAAGCTTTCTTT.

The CDR3 coding sequence is TGTGCCAGCAGTTTTTTGGAGGGAGGGCCCAATGAGCAGTTCTTC. It codes for CASSFLEGGPNEQFF. V and J are TRBV27 and TRBJ2-1; 7 nucleotides align to TRBD2. V shed 3 bases and J 6 bases; nucleotides not matched to a gene: 8. CDR1 MNHEY and CDR2 SMNVEV come from the germline V gene (reference sequence). The CDR3 covers 15 residues.

The chain recombines TRBV7-2 with TRBJ2-1, with D maybe TRBD1 (6 bases). CDR3 size: 14 residues. V was cut by 4 bases and J by 5 bases, with 12 bases left in between. The germline gives CDR1 SGHTA, CDR2 FQGNSA. The CDR3 DNA reads TGTGCCAGCAGCTCACAGGGAACTCACAATGAGCAGTTCTTC. Translation gives CASSSQGTHNEQFF.